This entry lists 24 T cell receptor beta chains sequenced from one sample in a study of immune evolution from preneoplasia to lung adenocarcinoma. Repertoires were generated with immunoSEQ multiplex PCR, while TCRdb's copy carries only in-frame clones and drops some. This sample has 5,000 to 6,500 clones; over 60% occur once, and the top ten carry under 3%. Material for sequencing was FFPE minimally invasive lung adenocarcinoma tissue. Source of these receptors: a person aged 60 to 85 with lung adenocarcinoma.

By share, this clone ranks as medium-sized. The chain joins TRBV7-9 to TRBJ2-7, with D possibly matching TRBD2 (6 bases). The CDR3 covers 14 residues. V was trimmed by 8 bases and J by 0 bases, leaving 14 bases between them. The germline gives CDR1 SEHNR, CDR2 FQNEAQ (reference sequence). CDR3 sequence: CASGAGLYSYEQYF. CDR3 bases: TGTGCCAGCGGCGCAGGACTATACTCCTACGAGCAGTACTTC.

The chain links TRBV4-1 to TRBJ2-1; 13 nucleotides agree with TRBD2. The CDR3 runs to 17 residues. Germline V gene sequence: CDR1 MGHRA, CDR2 YSYEKL. With 1 base clipped from V and 8 bases from J, the junction kept 8 bases outside the gene matches. CDR3 DNA sequence: TGCGCCAGCAGCCAAGGCTTCGGACTAGCGGGAGAGTATGAGCAGTTCTTC. Encoded protein: CASSQGFGLAGEYEQFF.

The chain links TRBV27 to TRBJ2-3, with D tentatively TRBD2 (6 bases). CDR1 and CDR2 from the germline V gene are MNHEY and SMNVEV (reference sequence). The CDR3 consists of 16 residues. V gave up 2 bases and J gave up 2 bases, with 14 bases separating them. CDR3: CASSLIGGVFTDTQYF. For the CDR3, the DNA is TGTGCCAGCAGTTTAATAGGAGGGGTTTTCACAGATACGCAGTATTTT.

The chain links TRBV5-4 to TRBJ1-6, with a weak D call TRBD1 (6 bases). Trimming pared 3 bases from V and 6 bases from J, leaving 16 bases between. Germline CDR1 is SGHNT and CDR2 is YYREEE (reference sequence). This CDR3 contains 16 residues. The CDR3 here is CASSSGKDSINSPLHF. The CDR3 DNA reads as TGTGCCAGCAGCTCGGGAAAGGACAGCATTAATTCACCCCTCCACTTT.

J is TRBJ2-1 and V is TRBV4-1; unclear D gene. V lost 0 bases and J 5 bases, leaving 8 bases between the germline ends. The germline V gene encodes CDR1 MGHRA and CDR2 YSYEKL. This CDR3 region has 14 residues. The CDR3, as DNA: TGCGCCAGCAGCCAAGACCTCTTGGACAATGAGCAGTTCTTC. It encodes CASSQDLLDNEQFF.

This sequence joins TRBV14 and TRBJ2-4; D perhaps matches TRBD2 (6 bases). V was cut by 3 bases and J by 3 bases, with 27 bases left in between. Germline V gene sequence: CDR1 SGHDN, CDR2 FVKESK. The CDR3 spans 20 residues. This chain's CDR3 is CASSHSGEGWEMGGKNIQYF. CDR3 DNA sequence: TGTGCCAGCAGCCACTCGGGTGAGGGTTGGGAGATGGGGGGCAAAAACATTCAGTACTTC.

The V gene is TRBV7-6, the J gene TRBJ1-5; a weak D match, TRBD1 (6 bases). Germline assignment: CDR1 SGHVS and CDR2 FNYEAQ. Trimming left V 1 base short and J 4 bases short, with 17 bases between. This CDR3 comprises 17 residues. The CDR3 loop is CASSLVGGGAENQPQHF. CDR3 nucleotide sequence: TGTGCCAGCAGCTTAGTAGGGGGAGGTGCCGAGAATCAGCCCCAGCATTTT.

The rearrangement links TRBV4-2 to TRBJ1-3; D gene ambiguous. V lost 0 bases, J lost 0 bases, and 6 bases lay in between. CDR1 is LGHNA, CDR2 YNFKEQ, per germline. This CDR3 is built from 15 residues. CDR3 sequence: CASSQEGASGNTIYF. The CDR3 DNA is TGTGCCAGCAGCCAAGAGGGCGCCTCTGGAAACACCATATATTTT.

The sample holds a few counts of this clone. V usage is TRBV18 and J usage is TRBJ2-7; 9 bases are shared with TRBD1. The CDR3 length is 15 residues. CDR1 and CDR2 (germline): KGHSH, LQKENI. J was trimmed by 6 bases and V by 0 bases; bases with no gene match: 6. CDR3 amino acids: CASSPPAGQGSEQYF. The DNA for the CDR3 is TGTGCCAGCTCACCACCCGCGGGACAGGGAAGCGAGCAGTACTTC.

The V and J genes are TRBV4-1 and TRBJ1-5; D is unclear. The CDR3 has 13 amino acids. Germline CDR1 reads MGHRA; CDR2 reads YSYEKL. V was pared by 1 base and J by 5 bases, with 6 bases between. CDR3 loop: CASSQVGDQPQHF. DNA for the CDR3: TGCGCCAGCAGCCAAGTCGGGGATCAGCCCCAGCATTTT.

CDR3 region: CASSPQGAREQYF. CDR3 bases: TGTGCCAGCAGCCCTCAGGGGGCGCGGGAGCAGTACTTC. The V call is TRBV5-6, the J call TRBJ2-7; 8 nucleotides align to TRBD1. With 4 bases clipped from V and 7 bases from J, the junction kept 7 bases outside the gene matches. This CDR3 contains 13 residues. Germline V CDR1 and CDR2: SGHDT, YYEEEE.

This sequence joins TRBV5-1 and TRBJ1-5; D remains unclear. V shed 2 bases and J shed 2 bases, with 8 bases lying between them. CDR1 is SGHRS and CDR2 is YFSETQ in the germline V gene. This CDR3 region has 14 residues. This CDR3 is CASSFSSGNQPQHF. In DNA form, the CDR3 reads TGCGCCAGCAGCTTCAGTTCGGGCAATCAGCCCCAGCATTTT.

The rearrangement links TRBV5-1 to TRBJ2-7, with TRBD1 as a possible D gene (6 bases). The germline V gene encodes CDR1 SGHRS and CDR2 YFSETQ. V was cut by 1 base and J by 3 bases, with 14 bases left in between. This CDR3 region has 15 residues. The CDR3 DNA sequence: TGCGCCAGCAGCTTGATGGACAGTCTAAACTACGAGCAGTACTTC. Translated, it gives CASSLMDSLNYEQYF.

The rearrangement uses TRBV30 and TRBJ1-5, with a weak D call TRBD1 (6 bases). CDR3 size: 14 residues. Germline V CDR1 and CDR2: GTSNPN, SVGIG (reference sequence). With 3 bases removed from V and 5 bases from J, the gap between germline ends came to 14 bases. CDR3: CAWSGPGAYQPQHF. The CDR3 DNA follows: TGTGCCTGGAGCGGCCCAGGGGCTTATCAGCCCCAGCATTTT.

V usage is TRBV14 and J usage is TRBJ1-4; D perhaps matches TRBD1 (5 bases). Germline values: CDR1 SGHDN, CDR2 FVKESK. The CDR3 consists of 18 residues. Trimming stripped 1 base from V and 8 bases from J, with 23 bases between. The CDR3 protein is CASSQGPMIAGAREKLFF. In DNA, the CDR3 is TGTGCCAGCAGCCAAGGGCCCATGATCGCCGGGGCGAGGGAAAAACTGTTTTTT.

The rearrangement uses TRBV12-5 and TRBJ2-5; unclear D gene. Germline V gives CDR1 LGHNT, CDR2 FRNRAP. Trimming pared 4 bases from V and 4 bases from J, leaving 10 bases between. The CDR3 runs to 13 residues. CDR3 DNA sequence: TGTGCTAGTGGTTCTGGCAATCTAGAGACCCAGTACTTC. Translated, it gives CASGSGNLETQYF.

This chain joins TRBV28 and TRBJ1-2; 8 nucleotides line up with TRBD1. Per germline, CDR1 MDHEN and CDR2 SYDVKM. J lost 4 bases, V lost 3 bases, and 10 bases had no gene match. The CDR3 covers 16 residues. CDR3 in DNA: TGTGCCAGCAGTTTCCTCACTGGACAGGGCGCCTATGGCTACACCTTC. As protein: CASSFLTGQGAYGYTF.

V and J are TRBV6-1 and TRBJ1-1; no clear D gene. With 4 bases removed from V and 4 bases from J, the gap between germline ends came to 7 bases. Germline CDR1 is MNHNS and CDR2 is SASEGT. CDR3 length: 12 residues. CDR3 DNA sequence: TGTGCCAGCAGTGGGGAGATCACTGAAGCTTTCTTT. It is translated as CASSGEITEAFF.

This chain uses TRBV5-4 with TRBJ2-7; 9 nucleotides line up with TRBD1. After removal of 0 bases from V and 7 bases from J, the junction contained 8 bases not matched to a gene. CDR3 length: 15 residues. The germline CDR1 and CDR2 sequences are SGHNT and YYREEE (reference sequence). CDR3 residues: CASSLGRQGVWEQYF. The CDR3 bases are TGTGCCAGCAGCTTGGGGCGACAGGGGGTCTGGGAGCAGTACTTC.

This chain connects TRBV11-2 to TRBJ2-3, with 7 bases matching TRBD2. The trim removed 1 base at V and 4 bases at J, leaving 5 bases unmatched. This CDR3 comprises 15 residues. The V gene's germline CDR1 is SGHAT and CDR2 FQNNGV. The CDR3 nucleotides read TGTGCCAGCAGCTTAGCCGGGGGGTTCTCAGATACGCAGTATTTT. Translated: CASSLAGGFSDTQYF.

The chain uses TRBV9 and TRBJ2-1; 8 bases agree with TRBD2. The V gene's germline CDR1 is SGDLS and CDR2 YYNGEE. The CDR3 spans 14 residues. V lost 3 bases and J lost 4; bases outside the gene matches: 3. For the CDR3, the DNA is TGTGCCAGCAGCGCGACTAGCGCGTACAATGAGCAGTTCTTC. It is translated as CASSATSAYNEQFF.

J is TRBJ2-7 and V is TRBV7-8; D is perhaps TRBD1 (5 bases). CDR1 is SGHVS, CDR2 FQNEAQ, per germline. The CDR3 has 14 amino acids. The V and J ends lost 0 bases and 3 bases respectively, with 9 bases between them. The CDR3 nucleotides read TGTGCCAGCAGCTTAGCGGCAGGGTACTACGAGCAGTACTTC. Protein sequence: CASSLAAGYYEQYF.

This chain joins TRBV18 and TRBJ1-3; TRBD1 matches at 9 bases. The CDR3 has 16 residues. V lost 4 bases to trimming and J lost 3 bases; unmatched junction nucleotides: 7. CDR1 and CDR2 from the germline V gene are KGHSH and LQKENI. The CDR3 reads CASSRPGTGSGNTIYF. CDR3 in DNA: TGTGCCAGCTCACGCCCGGGGACAGGGAGTGGAAACACCATATATTTT.

The CDR3 spells CASNPPGGDEQYF. The DNA of the CDR3 is TGTGCCAGCAACCCCCCTGGGGGCGACGAGCAGTACTTC. The V gene is TRBV6-1, the J gene TRBJ2-7, with D perhaps TRBD1 (6 bases). Trimming cost V 7 bases and J 5 bases, with 15 bases left between them. Germline V gives CDR1 MNHNS, CDR2 SASEGT. CDR3 length: 13 residues.